This is a list of T cell receptor delta chains from one sample in a study of gamma-delta chains in newborns, infants, children. TCRdb processed the reads again with the CATT caller. The sample records approximately 4,000 delta-chain clones, 44% being singletons. The source material was blood, sampled at week 6. All receptors come from a child who was a newborn, infant or young child, either healthy, febrile or measles-vaccinated (not recorded which). Both conserved end residues are trimmed from each CDR3. Fields, in order: V gene, J gene, CDR3 protein.

TRAV29/DV5	TRDJ1	AASARGFLLRLCTGGHGDKLI
TRDV2	TRDJ2	ACDVLGDTLTAQLF
TRDV2	TRDJ1	ACDTVGLGDTAYTDKLI
TRDV1	TRDJ1	ALGEPPSYLGDTDKLI
TRDV1	TRDJ2	ALGELAFSGQLF
TRDV1	TRDJ1	ALGGLAQIFALYDNTDKLI
TRDV3	TRDJ1	ATWGLPSAYWGIGKSKLI
TRDV1	TRDJ3	ALGAASRVRSWDTRQMF
TRDV3	TRDJ1	AFLLLRGPGEDLYTDKLI
TRDV2	TRDJ2	ACDGLLGEGLTAQLF
TRDV2	TRDJ1	ACDLLGDTGKLI
TRDV2	TRDJ3	ACDSHKLGNSKRDTRQMF
TRDV1	TRDJ1	ALGEPPPPSRGIRLTDKLI
TRDV2	TRDJ1	ACDWGITDKLI
TRDV1	TRDJ1	ALGEPGGVGRTDKLI
TRDV2	TRDJ1	ACDQEDWGTSTDKLI
TRDV1	TRDJ1	ALGEPPAFLGSQASPNRWYTDKLI
TRDV1	TRDJ1	ALGNLLWGAAGDKLI
TRDV3	TRDJ1	ALMPDTGYTDKLI
TRDV1	TRDJ1	ALGKGPLGDKADKLI
TRDV2	TRDJ3	ACDYWGIFGGDTRQMF
TRDV2	TRDJ3	ACDTAGGPSSWDTRQMF
TRDV2	TRDJ3	ACDTATGGYASSWDTRQMF
TRAV29/DV5	TRDJ1	SVFLCSKKHRPRAQYTDKLI
TRAV29/DV5	TRDJ1	AASPALGEPDKLI
TRDV3	TRDJ1	ASGGSWSNDKLI
TRDV2	TRDJ1	ACDGITGGYSIYTVKLI
TRDV1	TRDJ1	ALGELRPGDRTDKLI
TRDV1	TRDJ1	ALGETGLLYTDKLI
TRDV1	TRDJ1	ALGEREEGDPLYTDKLI
TRDV2	TRDJ2	ACDFVLGGLTAQLF
TRDV3	TRDJ1	AFGPPSLLGVDTDKLI
TRDV1	TRDJ1	ALGELGDLGDTFTDKLI
TRDV1	TRDJ1	ALGEPQLGDFYTDKLI
TRDV2	TRDJ2	ACDTWGMAQLF
TRDV2	TRDJ1	ACDTLPNQSGGYADSKLI
TRDV2	TRDJ1	ACDTVTGGSYTDKLI
TRDV2	TRDJ1	ACGRRAKNPTDKLI
TRDV1	TRDJ1	ALGSPEHPSWGLLGDTGPDKLI
TRDV1	TRDJ1	ALGDSLPTMMYTDKLI
TRDV2	TRDJ3	ACDTVLGDSSWDTRQMF
TRDV1	TRDJ1	ALGVSSGGSYTDKLI
TRDV1	TRDJ3	ALGLSDFLRPWGIHLASWDTRQMF
TRDV2	TRDJ1	ACDTVTWGRRDKLI